The present entry profiles one TCR beta chain with its context. Produced via immunoSEQ multiplex PCR; TCRdb's table is partial and in-frame only. In the table there are tens of thousands of clones, 85% to 90% of which are singletons. The record originates from a study of control samples from healthy donors and cancer patients. Germline V gene lookup returns CDR1 SGHTA and CDR2 FQGTGA. CDR3 length: 15 amino acids. With 8 bases removed from V and 1 base from J, the gap between germline ends came to 16 bases. Sequencing was performed on blood. The chain joins TRBV7-3 to TRBJ2-3, with a possible D match to TRBD2 (6 bases). The receptor comes from a woman in her forties or fifties in good health. This CDR3 is CASGIGSRGTDTQYF. CDR3 coding DNA: TGTGCCAGCGGAATCGGGAGTCGGGGCACAGATACGCAGTATTTT.